These T cell receptor beta chains were read from a single sample in a study of T cells in Graves' hyperthyroidism and ophthalmopathy. TCRdb fed the multiplex PCR reads into MiXCR, producing one record per CDR3 protein. Of nearly 750,000 distinct CDR3 sequences listed, under 45% were seen once; the top ten hold roughly 30%. The sequencing sample was made of blood. Source of these receptors: a woman aged 40 to 50 with Graves' hyperthyroidism. CDR3s include the opening cysteine and the closing phenylalanine or tryptophan. D genes are given only for firm matches. Clone size appears in some rows only: once, few, many, or a class for an expanded clone.

-,TRBV12-3/TRBV12-4,-,TRBJ2-7,TGTGCCAGCAGTTTGGACTGGGGTTACGAGCAGTACTTC,CASSLDWGYEQYF
-,TRBV6-5,TRBD1,TRBJ2-2,TGTGCCAGCAGTATTCAGGGGGAGTTCACCGGGGAGCTGTTTTTT,CASSIQGEFTGELFF
-,TRBV20-1,-,TRBJ1-2,TGCAGTGCGCCCGAAGGGAACTATGGCTACACCTTC,CSAPEGNYGYTF
-,TRBV27,-,TRBJ1-5,TGTGCCAGCAGTTTTCAGGGTCGCAATCAGCCCCAGCATTTT,CASSFQGRNQPQHF
many,TRBV5-5,-,TRBJ2-7,TGTGCCAGCAGCTGGGGCAGAGGCGAGCAGTACTTC,CASSWGRGEQYF
-,TRBV2,-,TRBJ2-5,TGTGCCAGCAGTGAAGCGGGCAATGCAGGGGTTCGCGAGACCCAGTACTTC,CASSEAGNAGVRETQYF
few,TRBV9,TRBD1,TRBJ1-1,TGTGCCAGCAGCCCAAGACAGGGGGTTGGCACTGAAGCTTTCTTT,CASSPRQGVGTEAFF
many,TRBV29-1,-,TRBJ2-7,TGCAGCGTTGAACATGGACAGTCTTACGAGCAGTACTTC,CSVEHGQSYEQYF
-,TRBV7-2,-,TRBJ2-5,TGTGCCAGCAGCTCCTTCCGGGACAAAGAGACCCAGTACTTC,CASSSFRDKETQYF
-,TRBV4-3,-,TRBJ2-7,TGCGCCAGCAGCCAAGGGTTACGGCCCGCCTACGAGCAGTACTTC,CASSQGLRPAYEQYF
few,TRBV27,TRBD1,TRBJ1-2,TGTGCCAGCAGGGGACAGGGGGCGCATAACTATGGCTACACCTTC,CASRGQGAHNYGYTF
many,TRBV13,TRBD1,TRBJ2-5,TGTGCCAGCAGCGACCAGGGACAGCCCGCGACCCAGTACTTC,CASSDQGQPATQYF
-,TRBV10-3,-,TRBJ1-6,TGTGCCAGCAGTTACAATTTGGGGAATAATTCACCCCTCCACTTT,CASSYNLGNNSPLHF
many,TRBV6-6,-,TRBJ1-1,TGTGCCAGCAGCTGGCCCGGGACGGAGAACACTGAAGCTTTCTTT,CASSWPGTENTEAFF
many,TRBV6-6,-,TRBJ2-5,TGTGCCAGCAGTTACTCCAGCAGCCCGACCCAGTACTTC,CASSYSSSPTQYF
-,TRBV7-2,-,TRBJ1-5,TGTGCCAGCAGCGGAGGGGGGGTAGGGAATCAGCCCCAGCATTTT,CASSGGGVGNQPQHF
-,TRBV5-1,TRBD2,TRBJ2-2,TGCGCCAGCAGCACCACTAGCGGGAGCGCCGGGGAGCTGTTTTTT,CASSTTSGSAGELFF
-,TRBV20-1,-,TRBJ1-3,TGCAGTGCTAGCGCAGGGGCCAGTGGAAACACCATATATTTT,CSASAGASGNTIYF
-,TRBV29-1,-,TRBJ2-4,TGCAGCGTTCTGCAGGGAGAGGGCATTCAGTACTTC,CSVLQGEGIQYF
many,TRBV7-9,TRBD1,TRBJ1-1,TGTGCCAGCAGCCCCACTAAGGACAGGGGAGATGCTTTCTTT,CASSPTKDRGDAFF
few,TRBV5-8,-,TRBJ2-6,TGTGCCAGCAGCCTAACCCCAGGAAGGGCTGGGGCCAACGTCCTGACTTTC,CASSLTPGRAGANVLTF
-,TRBV5-6,TRBD1,TRBJ1-6,TGTGCCAGCAGCCCCAGGGGGTTCGGGTCCCTCCACTTT,CASSPRGFGSLHF
few,TRBV6-5,-,TRBJ1-1,TGTGCCAGCAGAAACGATTACAGTGAATCGGCTTTCTTT,CASRNDYSESAFF
-,TRBV7-2,-,TRBJ2-7,TGTGCCAGCAGTTTGAGTGGATGGTACGAGCAGTACTTC,CASSLSGWYEQYF
once,TRBV7-9,TRBD1,TRBJ1-3,TGTGCCAGCAGCGACAGGGGGCTTCGTGGCTACACCATATATTTT,CASSDRGLRGYTIYF
many,TRBV20-1,-,TRBJ2-7,TGCAGTGCTAGAGATCGGAGGGCGACCTACGAGCAGTACTTC,CSARDRRATYEQYF
few,TRBV4-2,TRBD2,TRBJ2-7,TGTGCCAGCAGCCAAGATTCGGTAGCGGGAGGGCGTGAATCCTACGAGCAGTACTTC,CASSQDSVAGGRESYEQYF
-,TRBV4-1,-,TRBJ1-2,TGCGCCAGCAGCCAAGTACGGCACTATGGCTACACCTTC,CASSQVRHYGYTF
many,TRBV7-9,-,TRBJ1-5,TGTGCCAGCAGCTTCCCCGATCAGCCCCAGCATTTT,CASSFPDQPQHF
few,TRBV7-9,-,TRBJ2-6,TGTGCCAGCAGCTATTCTCACGGGGTCTCTGGGGCCAACGTCCTGACTTTC,CASSYSHGVSGANVLTF
many,TRBV7-9,TRBD1,TRBJ2-6,TGTGCCAGCAGCTTGGGACAGGGGGCGCCTGGGGCCAACGTCCTGACTTTC,CASSLGQGAPGANVLTF
-,TRBV5-1,-,TRBJ2-2,TGCGCCAGCAGCTTGGCCGAGGTGGCCGGCACCGGGGAGCTGTTTTTT,CASSLAEVAGTGELFF
-,TRBV19,-,TRBJ1-2,TGTGCCTGGACCGGGACGGTCTATGGCTACACCTTC,CAWTGTVYGYTF
once,TRBV7-9,TRBD1,TRBJ2-7,TGTGCCAGCAGCTCGCCGACAGGGGAGCGGTACGAGCAGTACTTC,CASSSPTGERYEQYF
-,TRBV7-2,TRBD2,TRBJ2-3,TGTGCCAGCAGCTTAATGACCCTAACTAGCGGGAGGGCCGATACGCAGTATTTT,CASSLMTLTSGRADTQYF
-,TRBV7-9,-,TRBJ1-1,TGTGCCAGCAGGTCGACAGCTTACACTGAAGCTTTCTTT,CASRSTAYTEAFF
-,TRBV5-1,-,TRBJ2-2,TGCGCCAGCAGCCACACCGAGGGGGGAACCGGGGAGCTGTTTTTT,CASSHTEGGTGELFF
many,TRBV19,-,TRBJ1-1,TGTGCCAGTAGTGACTCCCTGGGCACTGAAGCTTTCTTT,CASSDSLGTEAFF
many,TRBV7-2,TRBD2,TRBJ2-7,TGTGCCAGCAGCCTTACTAGCGGGAGAACTGAGCAGTACTTC,CASSLTSGRTEQYF
-,TRBV27,-,TRBJ1-6,TGTGCCAGCAGCCTAGGAGGACAAAGCTCACCCCTCCACTTT,CASSLGGQSSPLHF